This is a list of T cell receptor beta chains from one sample in a study of blood T cell repertoires in COVID-19. Only in-frame clones appear in the TCRdb table, and some are missing; sequencing was by immunoSEQ multiplex PCR. In the table there are around 32,000 clones, approximately 95% of which are singletons. Sequencing was performed on peripheral blood. The receptors here all came from a male donor with active COVID-19. CDR3s include the opening cysteine and the closing phenylalanine or tryptophan. D genes are given only for firm matches. Size values are once, few and many counts, or a class for expanded clones, and some rows have none.

CDR3aa,CDR3nt,v_gene,j_gene,d_gene,abundance,len
CASNNLGAWESEEARGYTF,TGTGCCAGTAACAATCTTGGAGCGTGGGAGTCAGAAGAGGCGCGAGGCTACACCTTC,TRBV19,TRBJ1-2,-,-,19
CASSFLVVGGAHEQFF,TGTGCCAGCAGTTTTCTCGTAGTCGGTGGGGCCCATGAGCAGTTCTTC,TRBV27,TRBJ2-1,-,-,16
CSVRDSRQETQYF,TGCAGCGTTCGGGACAGTAGACAAGAGACCCAGTACTTC,TRBV29-1,TRBJ2-5,TRBD1,-,13
CASSYSRADTQYF,TGTGCCAGCAGTTACTCGAGGGCAGATACGCAGTATTTT,TRBV6-6,TRBJ2-3,-,-,13
CASSLTSLLSEAFF,TGTGCCAGCAGCTTAACAAGTCTCTTGAGTGAAGCTTTCTTT,TRBV7-3,TRBJ1-1,-,-,14
CASSQDRYSSSYNEQFF,TGTGCCAGCAGCCAAGACCGGTACTCGAGCTCCTACAATGAGCAGTTCTTC,TRBV14,TRBJ2-1,-,-,17
CASSFWTSSGNEQFF,TGCGCCAGCAGCTTCTGGACTAGCAGTGGGAATGAGCAGTTCTTC,TRBV5-1,TRBJ2-1,TRBD2,-,15
CSGTDREAFF,TGCAGCGGAACTGACAGGGAAGCTTTCTTT,TRBV29-1,TRBJ1-1,-,-,10
CASSRETGGKQFF,TGTGCCAGCAGCCGCGAGACAGGGGGAAAGCAGTTCTTC,TRBV5-8,TRBJ2-1,TRBD1,-,13
CASSQDKAARGGSPLHF,TGCGCCAGCAGCCAAGACAAGGCGGCGAGGGGAGGATCACCCCTCCACTTT,TRBV4-3,TRBJ1-6,-,-,17
CASSDYLRDTEAFF,TGTGCCAGCAGCGATTACCTCAGGGACACTGAAGCTTTCTTT,TRBV7-3,TRBJ1-1,-,once,14
CASRGLAGPRGEQFF,TGTGCCAGCAGGGGACTAGCGGGGCCGAGAGGTGAGCAGTTCTTC,TRBV2,TRBJ2-1,TRBD2,-,15
CARNLKYDRLDGYTF,TGTGCCCGCAACTTAAAATACGACAGGTTGGATGGCTACACCTTC,TRBV30,TRBJ1-2,-,-,15
CASSPRGGVADTQYF,TGTGCCAGCAGCCCTCGGGGGGGAGTGGCAGATACGCAGTATTTT,TRBV11-3,TRBJ2-3,TRBD2,-,15
CASSSRDSTYYGYTF,TGTGCCAGCAGCTCCCGGGACAGCACCTACTATGGCTACACCTTC,TRBV3-1/TRBV3-2,TRBJ1-2,TRBD1,-,15
CASSYLVWGGTGELFF,TGTGCCAGCAGTTACCTGGTTTGGGGAGGAACCGGGGAGCTGTTTTTT,TRBV6-5,TRBJ2-2,-,-,16
CASSLIIQGYQTQYF,TGCGCCAGCAGCCTCATAATACAGGGATATCAGACCCAGTACTTC,TRBV4-3,TRBJ2-5,-,-,15
CASSLPRSNYGYTF,TGTGCCAGCAGCCTTCCCCGGAGTAACTATGGCTACACCTTC,TRBV7-9,TRBJ1-2,-,once,14
CATSDSTNYGYTF,TGTGCCACCAGCGACAGTACTAACTATGGCTACACCTTC,TRBV24-1,TRBJ1-2,-,-,13
CASSTGQDNQPQHF,TGTGCCAGTAGCACTGGACAGGACAATCAGCCCCAGCATTTT,TRBV19,TRBJ1-5,TRBD1,-,14
CASSPFGAGGGYNEQFF,TGTGCCAGCAGCCCCTTTGGGGCGGGGGGCGGCTACAATGAGCAGTTCTTC,TRBV5-4,TRBJ2-1,TRBD2,-,17
CASSWTSGGANTGELFF,TGTGCCAGCAGCTGGACTAGCGGGGGCGCGAACACCGGGGAGCTGTTTTTT,TRBV7-9,TRBJ2-2,TRBD2,-,17
CASSLSREVRGRKAFF,TGTGCCAGCAGCCTATCCCGGGAAGTCAGGGGTCGCAAGGCTTTCTTT,TRBV5-6,TRBJ1-1,-,-,16
CASSQVVAGEAFF,TGTGCCAGCAGCCAAGTGGTGGCAGGGGAAGCTTTCTTT,TRBV14,TRBJ1-1,-,few,13
CAISESESREQYF,TGTGCCATCAGTGAGTCTGAGTCCAGGGAGCAGTACTTC,TRBV10-3,TRBJ2-7,-,-,13
CASSLEPSNQPQHF,TGCGCCAGCAGCTTGGAGCCTAGCAATCAGCCCCAGCATTTT,TRBV5-1,TRBJ1-5,-,-,14
CASSLIAGGYNEQFF,TGTGCCAGCAGTTTAATAGCGGGGGGCTACAATGAGCAGTTCTTC,TRBV27,TRBJ2-1,TRBD2,-,15
CASIEDSNEKLFF,TGCGCCAGCATCGAGGACAGTAATGAAAAACTGTTTTTT,TRBV10-2,TRBJ1-4,-,-,13
CASSKQGASPYEQYF,TGTGCCAGCAGCAAACAGGGGGCATCCCCCTACGAGCAGTACTTC,TRBV7-8,TRBJ2-7,TRBD1,-,15
CASSYSQGIQPQHF,TGTGCCAGCAGTTACTCACAGGGCATTCAGCCCCAGCATTTT,TRBV6-5,TRBJ1-5,-,-,14
CASRPVGQGGNTIYF,TGCGCCAGCAGACCTGTCGGACAGGGCGGAAACACCATATATTTT,TRBV5-1,TRBJ1-3,TRBD1,-,15
CASSYGEGRQPQHF,TGTGCCAGCAGTTACGGGGAGGGACGGCAGCCCCAGCATTTT,TRBV6-5,TRBJ1-5,-,-,14
CASSLIRTGSRSMANNEQFF,TGTGCCAGCAGCTTAATTAGGACAGGGTCTCGGTCTATGGCTAACAATGAGCAGTTCTTC,TRBV7-3,TRBJ2-1,TRBD1,-,20
CASSLDAGGGTEAFF,TGTGCCAGCAGCTTAGATGCGGGGGGCGGCACTGAAGCTTTCTTT,TRBV7-3,TRBJ1-1,-,-,15
CASRQGLAGELFF,TGTGCCAGCAGACAGGGCCTCGCCGGGGAGCTGTTTTTT,TRBV6-5,TRBJ2-2,-,-,13
CASSLQGGNQPQHF,TGCGCCAGCAGCTTGCAGGGTGGCAATCAGCCCCAGCATTTT,TRBV5-1,TRBJ1-5,-,few,14
CASSTRPGGSNQPQHF,TGTGCCAGCAGCACTCGTCCGGGTGGGAGCAATCAGCCCCAGCATTTT,TRBV7-3,TRBJ1-5,-,-,16
CASSPLGTGVFSTDTQYF,TGTGCCAGCAGTCCCTTGGGGACAGGGGTTTTCAGCACAGATACGCAGTATTTT,TRBV27,TRBJ2-3,TRBD1,-,18
CASSQGRGPSTDTQYF,TGTGCCAGCAGCCAAGGGCGGGGACCCAGCACAGATACGCAGTATTTT,TRBV4-2,TRBJ2-3,-,-,16
CASSLSGEPYNEQFF,TGTGCCAGCAGCCTTAGCGGGGAACCCTACAATGAGCAGTTCTTC,TRBV7-9,TRBJ2-1,TRBD2,-,15
CASSALWDSLFETQYF,TGTGCCAGCAGTGCGTTGTGGGACAGCCTTTTCGAGACCCAGTACTTC,TRBV2,TRBJ2-5,TRBD1,once,16
CASSIVAGEQFF,TGTGCCAGTAGTATAGTGGCAGGTGAGCAGTTCTTC,TRBV19,TRBJ2-1,-,-,12
CASKAGTGILNYGYTF,TGTGCCAGCAAAGCCGGGACAGGGATCCTTAACTATGGCTACACCTTC,TRBV27,TRBJ1-2,TRBD1,-,16
CASSQGARPFYGYTF,TGTGCCAGCAGCCAAGGTGCCAGGCCCTTCTATGGCTACACCTTC,TRBV3-1/TRBV3-2,TRBJ1-2,-,once,15
CASSPAPDRASSYNEQFF,TGTGCCAGCAGTCCTGCACCCGACAGGGCCAGCTCCTACAATGAGCAGTTCTTC,TRBV27,TRBJ2-1,TRBD1,once,18
CASSSRRVLDTQYF,TGTGCCAGCAGCTCTAGGAGGGTCCTGGATACGCAGTATTTT,TRBV7-2,TRBJ2-3,-,-,14
CAWSPLLRNQPQHF,TGTGCCTGGAGCCCACTTTTGCGGAATCAGCCCCAGCATTTT,TRBV30,TRBJ1-5,-,-,14
CASSQDATGTWETQYF,TGCGCCAGCAGCCAAGATGCGACGGGGACTTGGGAGACCCAGTACTTC,TRBV4-3,TRBJ2-5,-,-,16
CASSRPRWAEQFF,TGTGCCAGCAGTAGACCCCGGTGGGCTGAGCAGTTCTTC,TRBV25-1,TRBJ2-1,-,-,13
CASSPGGEQYF,TGTGCCAGCAGCCCCGGGGGGGAGCAGTACTTC,TRBV12-3/TRBV12-4,TRBJ2-7,TRBD2,-,11
CASSRQGAYQETQYF,TGCGCCAGCAGTCGACAGGGGGCTTACCAAGAGACCCAGTACTTC,TRBV4-1,TRBJ2-5,TRBD1,-,15
CASSPLGGGYNEQFF,TGTGCCAGCAGTCCCCTCGGAGGCGGATACAATGAGCAGTTCTTC,TRBV6-5,TRBJ2-1,-,once,15
CASSRRDRSTDTQYF,TGTGCCAGCAGCCGCCGGGACAGGAGCACAGATACGCAGTATTTT,TRBV5-8,TRBJ2-3,TRBD1,-,15
CASSQDRGSPLHF,TGCGCCAGCAGCCAAGATCGAGGGTCACCCCTCCACTTT,TRBV4-3,TRBJ1-6,-,-,13
CASSLAVGGYSYEQYF,TGTGCCAGCAGCTTAGCGGTCGGGGGATACTCCTACGAGCAGTACTTC,TRBV7-8,TRBJ2-7,-,-,16
CASSVGDMGNQPQHF,TGTGCCAGCAGCGTAGGGGACATGGGAAATCAGCCCCAGCATTTT,TRBV9,TRBJ1-5,-,-,15
CASSLDQGNQPQHF,TGTGCCAGCAGCTTAGACCAGGGTAATCAGCCCCAGCATTTT,TRBV7-2,TRBJ1-5,-,-,14